This T cell receptor (beta chain) was found in a study of regulatory T cells in long-lasting Graves disease. The wider study: More than 5 years of antithyroid drugs with positive TSH receptor antibodies defined persistent Graves' disease.

The time point is: persistent/refractory GD, antithyroid drugs over 5 years with positive TRAb. PBMC RNA was the source of the TCR library. Arm-PCR of CDR3 regions and iRepertoire HTBI primers were used to build TCR beta libraries. TCRdb passed the multiplex PCR reads through MiXCR, listing each CDR3 protein once. This table has more than 350,000 distinct CDR3 sequences, roughly a fifth appearing once. The CDR3 consists of 15 residues. Germline trimming cut 5 bases from V and 5 bases from J; bases unmatched to any gene: 6. Germline-derived CDR1 and CDR2 are SGHNT and YENEEA. The sequenced sample was peripheral blood mononuclear cells (PBMCs), obtained when the disease was refractory, from a patient treated with antithyroid drugs. The chain carries TRBV11-3 and TRBJ2-3; TRBD2 agrees at 11 bases. This receptor was identified in a female donor with Graves disease. CDR3 bases: TGTGCCAGCAGCCCTCAAGGGACTAGCGGAGATACGCAGTATTTT. It specifies CASSPQGTSGDTQYF.